This entry features one T cell receptor (beta chain) sequence. Its recognized antigen is unknown. No much larger clone exists at a distance of one base, and base qualities are not known. Counted from cysteine to phenylalanine, this CDR3 has 21 amino acids. CDR3 DNA is the only sequence kept; it has 63 bases, read in frame from the first base. At the junction V is shortened by 1 base and J by 4 bases, with 29 bases in between. The germline V gene specifies MGHRA as CDR1 and YSYEKL as CDR2. TCRbeta CDR3 regions were amplified from genomic DNA by means of the immunoSEQ Assay, a bias-controlled multiplex PCR. The study's processing was this. Within the assay, amplification of reference gene primers was used to estimate how many nucleated cells each sample contained. To quantify the absolute abundance of each unique TCRbeta CDR3 rearrangement, sequence reads were collapsed and filtered. For each sample, productive Simpson clonality was calculated as the square root of Simpson's diversity index across productive rearrangements. TCRdb holds this immuneACCESS table with in-frame rearrangements only. Some clones are missing; in checked studies, unresolved V genes explain under half, and the rest has no known cause. V and J calls plus clone size are reproduced from that table; the DNA served to infer D and trimming. Recorded for this sample are 170,000 or so clones; approximately 79% of them occurred a single time. The top ten clones comprise less than 30% of the sample.

Collaborating institutions collected whole blood in K2EDTA tubes following their own protocols. For TCRbeta analysis, collaborators shipped samples in one of three forms: frozen whole blood, isolated PBMCs, or DNA extracted from either of those sample types. This entry comes from a study of blood T cell repertoires in COVID-19 (dated by TCRdb to 2020 to 2021). Some background on the complete study: Samples from collaborators originated in the United States, Italy and Spain and spanned both the acute and convalescent phases of COVID-19. The prospective study material was composed of cDNA or gDNA derived from T cells, B-cell-depleted T cells, or PBMCs. Deeply sampled blood TCRbeta repertoires from subjects exposed to, actively infected with, or recovered from COVID-19 were included in the dataset. The repertoires were released in a freely available public database intended as a resource for research on the immune response to SARS-CoV-2. Samples came from the ongoing ImmuneRACE study (first 160 participants) plus 1,254 subjects from 6 global collaborators. Nearly every sample came with metadata listing a de-identified subject ID, COVID-19 status, age in years and sex. Where available, HLA class I and class II types were taken from metadata supplied by the sample provider and were not determined by assay-based typing.

Summary of the overall study and its limitations: The quantity of clinical and demographic metadata differed by source and by participant and was supplied without curation.

Sequenced input: peripheral blood. The chain was built from TRBV4-1 and TRBJ2-4; possibly the D gene is TRBD1, per 7 matching bases. The source is a woman in her seventies with acute or convalescent COVID-19. The nucleotide sequence is given as TGCGCCAGCAGCCAAGTGATCTCGGGGACAATCGGGGCGGGACAGAAAAACATTCAGTACTTC. The resulting protein is CASSQVISGTIGAGQKNIQYF.